This TCR beta chain came from a study of CD8 T cells in ankylosing spondylitis. On this clonotype: Antigen specificity is unknown.

MiXCR, run by TCRdb on the 5' RACE reads, gives a single entry per CDR3 protein. The table lists under 130,000 distinct CDR3 sequences, around 24% of them singletons. Study-wide points: In ankylosing spondylitis patients, matched synovial fluid reportedly showed significant enrichment of disease-linked clones. Existing reports had already noted some motif variants in reactive arthritis synovial fluid and blood.

The sequenced sample was synovial fluid, either unsorted or a sorted T cell fraction (not recorded which). The sequence was obtained from a male donor with ankylosing spondylitis.

Here the CDR3 DNA reads TGTGCCAGTAGTAACCGGGCTCGCGAGCAGTACTTC. Translating it yields CASSNRAREQYF. The chain joins TRBV19 to TRBJ2-7; D is uncertain. The CDR3 runs to 12 residues. V gave up 4 bases and J gave up 6 bases, with 10 bases separating them. The germline gives CDR1 LNHDA, CDR2 SQIVND (reference sequence).